These 10 T cell receptor beta chains were all obtained from the same sample, sequenced in a study of cytomegalovirus exposure and HLA in healthy donors. A multiplex PCR was run with 60 Vbeta primers and 13 Jbeta primers. Some clones are missing from TCRdb's copy, which holds only in-frame ones; the method was immunoSEQ multiplex PCR. The data show about 120,000 clones, with around 74% seen just once and roughly 1.5% held by the top ten. Source material: PBMCs. The receptor source for this set is a young woman in good health and CMV-seronegative.

The rearrangement links TRBV29-1 to TRBJ1-1, with 7 nucleotides matching TRBD1. CDR1 is SQVTM and CDR2 is ANQGSEA in the germline V gene. Germline trimming cut 7 bases from V and 8 bases from J; bases unmatched to any gene: 16. The CDR3 loop spans 14 amino acids. The CDR3 is CSAVTTGLSSEAFF. CDR3 coding DNA: TGCAGCGCTGTGACGACAGGGTTATCATCCGAAGCTTTCTTT.

J is TRBJ2-3 and V is TRBV18; tentatively, D is TRBD1 (6 bases). Germline loops: CDR1 KGHSH, CDR2 LQKENI. The V and J ends lost 3 bases and 3 bases respectively, with 10 bases between them. The length of the CDR3 is 14 residues. The CDR3 region has the DNA TGTGCCAGCTCACCGGGGACACGGACAGATACGCAGTATTTT. Its translation is CASSPGTRTDTQYF.

V gene TRBV4-1 combines with J gene TRBJ1-5; D unresolved. CDR3 size: 15 residues. Trimming removed 1 base at V and 1 base at J, with 8 bases between. Germline V gene lookup returns CDR1 MGHRA and CDR2 YSYEKL. Here the CDR3 DNA reads TGCGCCAGCAGCCAAGGAGGCTTAAGCAATCAGCCCCAGCATTTT. It specifies CASSQGGLSNQPQHF.

V is TRBV4-1 and J is TRBJ2-3, with D unclear. The CDR3 runs to 13 residues. Germline assignment: CDR1 MGHRA and CDR2 YSYEKL. V was clipped by 5 bases and J by 6 bases, with 12 bases between them. CDR3 sequence (DNA): TGCGCCAGCAGCGAACTACCGCGGGATACGCAGTATTTT. Its protein product is CASSELPRDTQYF.

This clone was counted between two and nine times. The rearrangement joins TRBV2 to TRBJ2-5; 9 bases fit TRBD2. Germline CDR1 SNHLY, CDR2 FYNNEI. The length of the CDR3 is 15 residues. With 0 bases clipped from V and 5 bases from J, the junction kept 4 bases outside the gene matches. CDR3: CASSEAAGGPETQYF. CDR3 nucleotides: TGTGCCAGCAGTGAAGCGGCGGGGGGGCCTGAGACCCAGTACTTC.

The V call is TRBV7-2, the J call TRBJ1-2; D may be TRBD1 (5 bases). The CDR3 is 14 residues long. From germline, CDR1 is SGHTA and CDR2 FQGNSA. Trimming left V 1 base short and J 13 bases short, with 19 bases between. The CDR3 loop reads CASSLGQFPNECTF. CDR3 bases: TGTGCCAGCAGCTTAGGACAGTTCCCTAATGAGTGCACCTTC.

The rearrangement joins TRBV20-1 to TRBJ1-1; 7 nucleotides line up with TRBD1. CDR3 size: 11 residues. Germline V CDR1 and CDR2: DFQATT, SNEGSKA (reference sequence). Trimming at V came to 7 bases and at J to 8 bases, leaving 7 bases not matched to a gene. The CDR3 spells CSVHYRGEAFF. The CDR3 nucleotides are TGCAGTGTCCATTACAGGGGAGAAGCTTTCTTT.

This clone appeared once. The chain carries TRBV30 and TRBJ1-4, with no clear D. The CDR3 totals 13 residues. V was clipped by 3 bases and J by 7 bases, with 12 bases between them. Germline CDR1 and CDR2: GTSNPN and SVGIG (reference sequence). CDR3 protein: CAWRRPPGEKLFF. CDR3 DNA: TGTGCCTGGAGGCGGCCGCCCGGTGAAAAACTGTTTTTT.

The CDR3 region has the DNA TGTGCCACCAGCAGAGACATGGGTCTTGGGACAGGGGGGAACAATGAGCAGTTCTTC. Its protein product is CATSRDMGLGTGGNNEQFF. The chain has TRBV15 and TRBJ2-1; 11 nucleotides align to TRBD1. CDR1 LNHNV and CDR2 YYDKDF come from the germline V gene (reference sequence). The CDR3 length is 19 residues. Trimming at V came to 0 bases and at J to 5 bases, leaving 12 bases not matched to a gene.

The chain recombines TRBV18 with TRBJ1-4; TRBD1 matches 7 bases. The CDR3 is made up of 12 amino acids. V was pared by 5 bases and J by 8 bases, with 2 bases of the junction left unmatched. Germline CDR1 reads KGHSH; CDR2 reads LQKENI. The chain's CDR3 is CASSFRGEKLFF. The DNA of the CDR3 is TGTGCCAGCTCATTCAGGGGGGAAAAACTGTTTTTT. The full variable domain, with the rest looked up from reference TRBV18 and TRBJ1-4, is NAGVMQNPRHLVRRRGQEARLRCSPMKGHSHVYWYRQLPEEGLKFMVYLQKENIIDESGMPKERFSAEFPKEGPSILRIQQVVRGDSAAYFCASSFRGEKLFFGSGTQLSVL.